This is a list of T cell receptor beta chains from one sample in a study of response to subunit inactivated influenza vaccine. One entry per CDR3 protein results from TCRdb running MiXCR on the RT-PCR reads. Of about 780,000 distinct CDR3 sequences detected, around 20% appear once; the ten largest clones hold about a tenth. This material consisted of PBMCs from blood, taken 4 to 6 days after vaccination. The source is a man aged 50 to 60 who received an inactivated influenza vaccine. CDR3s include the opening cysteine and the closing phenylalanine or tryptophan. D genes are given only for firm matches. Clone sizes are given selectively: once, few, many, or a class where the clone is expanded.

TRBJ2-1,TRBD2,16,.,TRBV6-1,CATGGGGGTQYNEQFF,TGTGCCACGGGCGGTGGCGGGGGAACCCAATACAATGAGCAGTTCTTC
TRBJ2-1,.,11,.,TRBV20-1,CSAGRYNEQFF,TGCAGTGCTGGACGGTACAATGAGCAGTTCTTC
TRBJ2-5,.,15,.,TRBV5-1,CASSTGLRGQETQYF,TGCGCCAGCAGCACGGGACTGCGGGGCCAAGAGACCCAGTACTTC
TRBJ2-1,TRBD2,14,few,TRBV20-1,CSARSGGVGNEQFF,TGCAGTGCTAGGTCCGGGGGGGTCGGGAATGAGCAGTTCTTC
TRBJ1-6,.,15,.,TRBV9,CASSVAGVHDSPLHF,TGTGCCAGCAGCGTAGCAGGAGTACATGATTCACCCCTCCACTTT
TRBJ1-1,.,11,few,TRBV29-1,CSVPANTEAFF,TGCAGCGTTCCGGCGAACACTGAAGCTTTCTTT
TRBJ2-5,.,15,.,TRBV20-1,CSAITVRTPQETQYF,TGCAGTGCTATTACAGTCCGAACCCCACAGGAGACCCAGTACTTC
TRBJ2-2,.,16,many,TRBV7-2,CASSLVRGIITGELFF,TGTGCCAGCAGCTTAGTCCGCGGGATTATCACCGGGGAGCTGTTTTTT
TRBJ2-5,TRBD1,15,many,TRBV7-2,CASSLGDRDQETQYF,TGTGCCAGCAGCTTAGGGGACAGGGACCAAGAGACCCAGTACTTC
TRBJ2-3,TRBD1,14,.,TRBV29-1,CSVVGTGITDTQYF,TGCAGCGTTGTCGGGACAGGGATAACAGATACGCAGTATTTT
TRBJ2-1,.,19,few,TRBV5-1,CASRVGWGSSKAEYNEQFF,TGCGCCAGCAGGGTGGGGTGGGGAAGTAGTAAAGCTGAATACAATGAGCAGTTCTTC
TRBJ2-7,.,13,.,TRBV6-2/TRBV6-3,CASSYHASYEQYF,TGTGCCAGCAGTTATCACGCCTCCTACGAGCAGTACTTC
TRBJ2-1,.,18,.,TRBV6-1,CASSTPHRAGLTYNEQFF,TGTGCCAGCAGTACCCCCCATCGAGCGGGTTTAACGTACAATGAGCAGTTCTTC
TRBJ2-1,.,22,.,TRBV5-4,CASSWVRGSGDRAPSSYNEQFF,TGTGCCAGCAGCTGGGTTCGGGGGAGCGGTGATCGGGCCCCCAGCTCCTACAATGAGCAGTTCTTC
TRBJ2-5,TRBD2,16,.,TRBV11-2,CASSLGTSGGIKTQYF,TGTGCCAGCAGCTTAGGGACTAGCGGGGGGATAAAGACCCAGTACTTC
TRBJ1-1,TRBD1,13,many,TRBV20-1,CSAINRGFAEAFF,TGCAGTGCTATAAACAGGGGTTTCGCTGAAGCTTTCTTT
TRBJ2-2,.,16,few,TRBV25-1,CASSSLQGPNTGELFF,TGTGCCAGCAGTAGCTTGCAGGGGCCGAACACCGGGGAGCTGTTTTTT
TRBJ1-1,.,15,once,TRBV27,CASSLYYGGGTEAFF,TGTGCCAGCAGTTTATATTACGGAGGGGGCACTGAAGCTTTCTTT
TRBJ2-1,TRBD2,15,.,TRBV12-3/TRBV12-4,CASSWRLAGVSEQFF,TGTGCCAGCAGTTGGCGACTAGCGGGAGTCTCTGAGCAGTTCTTC
TRBJ1-6,.,14,few,TRBV6-1,CASSQDREVLPLHF,TGTGCCAGCAGTCAGGACCGGGAGGTTTTACCCCTCCACTTT
TRBJ2-4,.,14,.,TRBV9,CASSVVEGVGIQYF,TGTGCCAGCAGCGTAGTCGAGGGGGTGGGCATTCAGTACTTC
TRBJ2-7,.,11,many,TRBV12-3/TRBV12-4,CASSPGYEQYF,TGTGCCAGCAGCCCGGGATACGAGCAGTACTTC
TRBJ2-7,.,16,few,TRBV30,CAWSSPGTPKSYEQYF,TGTGCCTGGAGTTCGCCCGGGACACCCAAATCCTACGAGCAGTACTTC
TRBJ2-2,TRBD1,16,.,TRBV3-1,CASSPTGVTNTGELFF,TGTGCCAGCAGCCCGACAGGGGTCACGAACACCGGGGAGCTGTTTTTT
TRBJ2-1,TRBD2,14,.,TRBV20-1,CSALAGGPYNEQFF,TGCAGTGCTCTAGCGGGAGGGCCGTACAATGAGCAGTTCTTC
TRBJ2-7,.,15,few,TRBV7-9,CASSSPDGKLYEQYF,TGTGCCAGCAGCTCCCCAGACGGAAAACTTTACGAGCAGTACTTC
TRBJ2-2,TRBD2,16,.,TRBV29-1,CSALSAGGLNTGELFF,TGCAGCGCCCTATCAGCGGGAGGGCTAAACACCGGGGAGCTGTTTTTT
TRBJ2-7,.,15,.,TRBV4-3,CASSQVLGASYEQYF,TGCGCCAGCAGCCAGGTCTTGGGGGCTTCCTACGAGCAGTACTTC
TRBJ2-5,.,14,.,TRBV10-2,CASSDRAGRETQYF,TGCGCCAGCAGTGACAGGGCGGGGAGGGAGACCCAGTACTTC
TRBJ2-1,.,17,few,TRBV6-5,CASSSAPMRSSYNEQFF,TGTGCCAGCAGTTCCGCCCCGATGCGAAGCTCCTACAATGAGCAGTTCTTC
TRBJ2-1,TRBD2,16,once,TRBV20-1,CSARVAGGIFYNEQFF,TGCAGTGCTAGGGTCGCGGGAGGCATATTCTACAATGAGCAGTTCTTC
TRBJ2-7,.,13,.,TRBV14,CASSLYGDYEQYF,TGTGCCAGCAGCCTGTACGGGGACTACGAGCAGTACTTC
TRBJ2-3,TRBD1,17,.,TRBV28,CASSFRDRRWGTDTQYF,TGTGCCAGCAGTTTCCGGGACAGGCGATGGGGCACAGATACGCAGTATTTT
TRBJ2-2,TRBD2,14,.,TRBV20-1,CPLGAGGDTGELFF,TGCCCGCTAGGGGCGGGAGGGGACACCGGGGAGCTGTTTTTT
TRBJ2-7,TRBD1,13,few,TRBV4-2,CASSQNRGYEQYF,TGTGCCAGCAGCCAAAACAGGGGCTACGAGCAGTACTTC
TRBJ2-3,.,12,many,TRBV12-3/TRBV12-4,CASSPGGDTQYF,TGTGCCAGCAGTCCCGGAGGAGATACGCAGTATTTT
TRBJ2-5,.,14,many,TRBV7-9,CASSSGRIQETQYF,TGTGCCAGCAGCTCCGGACGGATACAAGAGACCCAGTACTTC
TRBJ2-1,.,13,.,TRBV28,CASSFGHSNEQFF,TGTGCCAGCAGTTTTGGGCATTCCAATGAGCAGTTCTTC
TRBJ2-1,.,15,.,TRBV12-3/TRBV12-4,CASLFGGIGYNEQFF,TGTGCCAGCCTTTTTGGCGGGATCGGGTACAATGAGCAGTTCTTC
TRBJ2-5,TRBD1,16,.,TRBV9,CASSVQGDRGQETQYF,TGTGCCAGCAGCGTACAGGGGGACAGGGGGCAAGAGACCCAGTACTTC
TRBJ2-3,TRBD1,14,few,TRBV10-3,CAIQGVLSTDTQYF,TGTGCCATTCAGGGGGTACTGAGCACAGATACGCAGTATTTT
TRBJ2-3,.,16,.,TRBV6-4,CASSEQAETSTDTQYF,TGTGCCAGCAGTGAACAGGCAGAGACTAGCACAGATACGCAGTATTTT
TRBJ2-7,TRBD2,11,few,TRBV20-1,CSGLAEMGQYF,TGCAGTGGACTAGCGGAAATGGGGCAGTACTTC